Sequencing of this T cell receptor beta chain was carried out in a study of control samples from healthy donors and cancer patients. Clones were sequenced by immunoSEQ multiplex PCR, and TCRdb holds only the in-frame ones, with some missing. The sample has 100,000 to 150,000 clones; approximately 84% are singletons. The germline V and J ends were trimmed by 8 bases and 5 bases, with 9 bases remaining between them. The CDR3 runs to 10 residues. Germline CDR1 and CDR2: SQVTM and ANQGSEA. The sequence derives from a man aged 18 to 30 in good health. V and J are TRBV29-1 and TRBJ2-5; tentatively, D is TRBD2 (6 bases). The sequencing input was blood. The CDR3 bases are TGCAGCCTTGGAGGGGAGACCCAGTACTTC. It yields the protein CSLGGETQYF.